This TCR beta chain is drawn from a study of shared clonotypes between healthy human individuals (dated by TCRdb to 2020 to 2021). In the study overall: The cohort included three men and a couple of women between 18 and 49 years of age. For each donor, three plates each were used for CD4 naive and CD4 memory, two plates were used for CD8 naive, and one plate was used for CD8 memory. The study deeply sequenced blood TCR repertoires of about 5 healthy adults to estimate repertoire size and the extent of clonotype sharing between individuals. Different laboratories and diverse techniques were used to prepare libraries and sequence TCR repertoires, to increase sequencing depth and limit assay-specific biases. Each donor's leukapheresis produced roughly between about 0.8 and 8.9 billion PBMCs.

CDR1 and CDR2 (SGDLS, YYNGEE) derive from the germline V gene. From its cysteine to its phenylalanine, the CDR3 spans 13 amino acids. The sequence is cut down to CDR3 DNA, 39 bases in frame from base 1. Between the V and J ends, shortened by 0 bases and 1 base respectively, the junction contains 3 bases. The paper's findings and limits, for the study overall: Approximately 5% of naive CD4, 3.5% of naive CD8, approximately 2% of memory CD4, and roughly 0.4% of memory CD8 clonotypes were shared across four donors. Pairwise subsampling indicated that sequencing depth was expected to affect the degree of clonotype sharing among donors. Incomplete sequencing was indicated by rarefaction of sorted-subset datasets, despite the large sequencing depth. Naive subsets generally had larger estimated clonotype richness than memory subsets did. The small number of donors limited the genetic and exposure-history diversity represented. Compared with non-shared clonotypes, clonotypes shared by all four sorted-subset donors had higher generation probabilities. Sampling was restricted to blood, and TCR repertoires in tissues likely differ from the TCR repertoires found in blood.

TCR CDR3 regions were amplified from genomic DNA by multiplex PCR using the deep immunoSEQ assay. For each cell subset, the extracted genomic DNA was distributed evenly across all wells of several immunoSEQ 96-well plates, and each plate served as one replicate. For sorted subsets, each replicate PCR was loaded with approximately 200 ng genomic DNA, equivalent to about 30,000 T cell genomes. The purified libraries were quantified using a Qubit 3.0 fluorometer, sized with a Bioanalyzer 2100, and then quantified again using the KAPA Library Quantification kit. Every immunoSEQ 96-well plate was sequenced on a dedicated single-read 150-cycle Illumina NextSeq 550 flow cell. Turning to the authors' computational methods: Because the immunoSEQ output included only junctional sequences and no quality scores, the filtering could not be the same as the filtering used for full-length reads. To assign V/J genes and CDR3, sequences were annotated against IMGT germline references using PyIR, a Python wrapper for IgBLAST v1.9. Any read was removed if the V/J assignment was weak (E-value above 1e-6), the CDR3 was missing, or the read contained stop codons, out-of-frame junctions, or ambiguous translated residues. V3J clonotypes were defined as sequences sharing an identical inferred V gene, J gene, and CDR3 amino acid sequence. To compute the percentage overlap between repertoires, the number of shared unique clonotypes was divided by the size of the smaller repertoire. Repertoire richness was assessed with RTK rarefaction, the Chao1 estimator, and Recon v2.1 estimates of unobserved clonotypes. OLGA was used to compute generation probabilities for all TCRbeta clonotypes that the gDNA method yielded from a few donors. The immuneACCESS repertoire file appears here via TCRdb, limited to in-frame rearrangements. These files lack a portion of the clones; in checked studies, under half of the deficit traces to unresolved V genes, and the cause of the others is not known. V and J calls and clone size are as listed in that table; D and trimming were resolved from the DNA. The sample has 900,000 to 1,200,000 clones on record, roughly 74% of them singletons. The leading ten clones occupy roughly 0.57% of the sample.

Concerning this clone itself: This clone's antigen is unknown. Within one base of it there is no much larger clone, and no base qualities were kept. Other DNA sequences in this specimen translate into the identical CDR3.

The donors were healthy, HIV-negative adults with no recently reported acute infections or vaccinations. Every donor was a Caucasian adult living in Nashville, Tennessee, USA. CD4+ T cells were enriched by magnetic negative selection; naive cells were then positively selected on CD45RA, and the negative fraction formed the memory subset. Blood was obtained by leukapheresis, after which PBMCs were separated by Ficoll-Histopaque density gradient centrifugation and cryopreserved in liquid nitrogen vapor phase. Analytical flow cytometry was used to check the purity and quantity of every magnetically sorted T cell population. Genomic DNA was isolated from every sorted fraction and measured by UV absorbance on a Nanodrop 2000c.

The TCR was taken from a man between 18 and 35 years old in good health. Some clones in this sample may be carry-over from other donors' samples. The V gene is TRBV9 and the J gene is TRBJ2-3, with the D gene too uncertain to name. What was sequenced was memory CD4+ T cells from PBMCs. The label giving this sample's cell subset or site can be read as: CD45RA-negative fraction. The DNA is as follows: TGTGCCAGCAGCGTAGGTGGCACAGATACGCAGTATTTT. This sequence encodes CASSVGGTDTQYF.